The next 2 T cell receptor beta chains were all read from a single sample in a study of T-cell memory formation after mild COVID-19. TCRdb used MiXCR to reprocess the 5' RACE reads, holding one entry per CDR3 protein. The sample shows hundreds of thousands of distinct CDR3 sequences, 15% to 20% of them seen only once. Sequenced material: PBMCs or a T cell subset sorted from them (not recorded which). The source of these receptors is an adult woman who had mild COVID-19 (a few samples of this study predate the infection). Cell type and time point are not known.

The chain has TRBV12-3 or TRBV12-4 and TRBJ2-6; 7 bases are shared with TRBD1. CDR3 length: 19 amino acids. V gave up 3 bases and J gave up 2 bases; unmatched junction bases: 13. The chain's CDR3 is CASSLFGRGLLAGANVLTF. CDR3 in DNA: TGTGCCAGCAGTTTGTTTGGTAGGGGGCTTCTGGCTGGGGCCAACGTCCTGACTTTC.

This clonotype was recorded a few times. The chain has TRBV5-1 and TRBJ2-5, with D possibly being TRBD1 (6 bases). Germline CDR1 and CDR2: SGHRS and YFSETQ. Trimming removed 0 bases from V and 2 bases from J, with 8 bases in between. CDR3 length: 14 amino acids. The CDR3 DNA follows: TGCGCCAGCAGCTTGGCGACAGGACAAGAGACCCAGTACTTC. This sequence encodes CASSLATGQETQYF.